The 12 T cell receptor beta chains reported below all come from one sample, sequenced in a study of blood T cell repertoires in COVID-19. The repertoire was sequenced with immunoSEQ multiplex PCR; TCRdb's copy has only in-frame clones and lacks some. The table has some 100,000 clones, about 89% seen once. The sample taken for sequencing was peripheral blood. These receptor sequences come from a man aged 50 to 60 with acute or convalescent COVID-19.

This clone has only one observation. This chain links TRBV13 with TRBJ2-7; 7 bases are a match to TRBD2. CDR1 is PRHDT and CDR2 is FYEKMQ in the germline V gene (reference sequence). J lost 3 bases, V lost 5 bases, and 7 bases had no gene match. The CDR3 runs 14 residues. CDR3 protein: CASSPGGRGYEQYF. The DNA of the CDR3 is TGTGCCAGCAGCCCGGGGGGTAGAGGCTACGAGCAGTACTTC.

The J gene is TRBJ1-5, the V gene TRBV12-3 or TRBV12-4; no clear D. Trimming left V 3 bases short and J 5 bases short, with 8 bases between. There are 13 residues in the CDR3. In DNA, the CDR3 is TGTGCCAGCAGTTTGAGTGCGCATCAGCCCCAGCATTTT. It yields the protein CASSLSAHQPQHF.

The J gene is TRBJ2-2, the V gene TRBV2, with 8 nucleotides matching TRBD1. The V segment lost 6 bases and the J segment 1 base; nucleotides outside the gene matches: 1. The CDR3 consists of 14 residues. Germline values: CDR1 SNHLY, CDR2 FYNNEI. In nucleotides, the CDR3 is TGTGCCAGCAGGGACAGGGAGAACACCGGGGAGCTGTTTTTT. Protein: CASRDRENTGELFF.

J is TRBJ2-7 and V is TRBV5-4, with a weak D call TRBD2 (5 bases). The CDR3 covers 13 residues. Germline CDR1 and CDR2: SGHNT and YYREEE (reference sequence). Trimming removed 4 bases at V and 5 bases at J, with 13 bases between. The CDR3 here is CASSDRGSNEQYF. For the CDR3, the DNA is TGTGCCAGCAGCGATCGCGGGTCGAACGAGCAGTACTTC.

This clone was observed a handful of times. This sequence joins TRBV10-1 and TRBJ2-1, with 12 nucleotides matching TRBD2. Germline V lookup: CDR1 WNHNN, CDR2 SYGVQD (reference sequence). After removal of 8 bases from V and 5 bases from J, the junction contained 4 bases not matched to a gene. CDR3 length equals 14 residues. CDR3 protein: CASSLAGGNNEQFF. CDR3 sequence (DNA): TGCGCCAGCTCACTAGCGGGGGGAAACAATGAGCAGTTCTTC.

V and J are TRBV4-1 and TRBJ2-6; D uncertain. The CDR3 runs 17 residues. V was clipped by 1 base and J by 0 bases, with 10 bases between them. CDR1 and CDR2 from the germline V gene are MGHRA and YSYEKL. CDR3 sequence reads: CASSQAETGSGANVLTF. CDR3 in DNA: TGCGCCAGCAGCCAAGCGGAGACGGGCTCTGGGGCCAACGTCCTGACTTTC.

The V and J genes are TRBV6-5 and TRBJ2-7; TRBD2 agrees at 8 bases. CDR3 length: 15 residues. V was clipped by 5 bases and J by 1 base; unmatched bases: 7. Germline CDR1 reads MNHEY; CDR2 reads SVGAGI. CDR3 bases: TGTGCCAGCAGTACCACGGGAGGGCCGTCCTACGAGCAGTACTTC. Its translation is CASSTTGGPSYEQYF.

The CDR3 DNA reads TGTGCCTGGAGTCCGGCAGGTTTGGGCTACACCTTC. This codes for CAWSPAGLGYTF. The chain joins TRBV30 to TRBJ1-2; no definite D call. V dropped 2 bases and J dropped 8 bases, with 12 bases sitting between them. The CDR3 consists of 12 residues. The V gene's germline CDR1 is GTSNPN and CDR2 SVGIG (reference sequence).

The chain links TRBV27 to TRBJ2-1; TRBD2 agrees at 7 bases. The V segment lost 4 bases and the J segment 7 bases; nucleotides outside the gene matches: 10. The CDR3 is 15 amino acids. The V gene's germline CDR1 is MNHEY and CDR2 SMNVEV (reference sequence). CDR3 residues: CASSSFGGGQNEQFF. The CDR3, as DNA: TGTGCCAGCAGTTCATTCGGGGGAGGGCAAAATGAGCAGTTCTTC.

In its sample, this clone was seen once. The CDR3 reads CASSPGTGSWETQYF. The CDR3 bases are TGTGCCAGCAGCCCCGGGACAGGGAGTTGGGAGACCCAGTACTTC. This sequence joins TRBV6-4 and TRBJ2-5; TRBD1 matches 9 bases. The CDR3 has 15 amino acids. CDR1 is MRHNA, CDR2 SNTAGT, per germline. J gave up 5 bases and V 6 bases, and 10 bases lay outside the gene matches.

The CDR3 DNA is TGTGCCACCAGGGGGACAGAAAATTCACCCCTCCACTTT. Amino acids: CATRGTENSPLHF. The J gene is TRBJ1-6, the V gene TRBV2; TRBD1 matches 7 bases. CDR1 and CDR2 from the germline V gene are SNHLY and FYNNEI. The V and J ends lost 10 bases and 7 bases, in that order; junction bases with no gene match: 7. This CDR3 comprises 13 residues. Combining the CDR3 with reference TRBV2 and TRBJ1-6 gives the whole variable domain EPEVTQTPSHQVTQMGQEVILRCVPISNHLYFYWYRQILGQKVEFLVSFYNNEISEKSEIFDDQFSVERPDGSNFTLKIRSTKLEDSAMYFCATRGTENSPLHFGNGTRLTVT.

The CDR3 protein is CATSLRTGPVGNTIYF. The CDR3 nucleotides read TGTGCCACCTCGCTGAGGACAGGTCCAGTTGGAAACACCATATATTTT. This sequence joins TRBV15 and TRBJ1-3; 7 bases match TRBD1. Looked up from germline, CDR1 is LNHNV and CDR2 is YYDKDF (reference sequence). The CDR3 runs 16 residues. The junction had 13 bases not matched to a gene; V was cut back by 8 bases and J by 3 bases. Together with reference TRBV15 and TRBJ1-3, the CDR3 gives the full variable domain: DAMVIQNPRYQVTQFGKPVTLSCSQTLNHNVMYWYQQKSSQAPKLLFHYYDKDFNNEADTPDNFQSRRPNTSFCFLDIRSPGLGDTAMYLCATSLRTGPVGNTIYFGEGSWLTVV.